Presented here are 30 T cell receptor beta chains from one specimen sequenced in a study of Ad26.COV2.S vaccination and SARS-CoV-2 variants. The repertoire was sequenced with immunoSEQ multiplex PCR; TCRdb's copy has only in-frame clones and lacks some. Here the sample spans hundreds of thousands of clones, approximately 90% being singletons. Sample treatment: some 20 received Ad26.COV2.S at low or high dose, single or two shots; roughly five received placebo; per-sample allocation not given. Samples were taken on day 63 after the first vaccine or placebo injection. Sequenced material: peripheral blood, taken in a trial of Ad26.COV2.S vaccine versus placebo. These receptors originate from a person between 18 and 60 years old who received the Ad26.COV2.S COVID-19 vaccine or a placebo.

This chain connects TRBV15 to TRBJ1-6; D is possibly TRBD1 (6 bases). This CDR3 is 14 amino acids long. Trimming shortened V by 5 bases and J by 7 bases, and 12 bases separated the two germline ends. Germline V CDR1 and CDR2: LNHNV, YYDKDF (reference sequence). The CDR3: CATSLNRVNSPLHF. DNA of the CDR3: TGTGCCACCAGCCTGAACAGGGTGAATTCACCCCTCCACTTT.

The chain links TRBV15 to TRBJ1-2, with D possibly matching TRBD1 (6 bases). V shed 1 base and J shed 4 bases, with 10 bases lying between them. This CDR3 comprises 14 residues. Germline V gene sequence: CDR1 LNHNV, CDR2 YYDKDF (reference sequence). CDR3 residues: CATSRGQDGYGYTF. The CDR3 region has the DNA TGTGCCACCAGCAGAGGACAGGATGGCTATGGCTACACCTTC.

The rearrangement links TRBV6-5 to TRBJ1-3; D unresolved. The CDR3 contains 14 residues. Per the germline V gene, CDR1 is MNHEY and CDR2 is SVGAGI. V lost 6 bases to trimming and J lost 1 base, with 10 bases between them. CDR3 region: CASSATGSGNTIYF. CDR3 coding DNA: TGTGCCAGCAGCGCCACGGGGTCTGGAAACACCATATATTTT.

The genes are TRBV28 and TRBJ1-5, with D possibly matching TRBD1 (6 bases). Germline V lookup: CDR1 MDHEN, CDR2 SYDVKM. The V end was cut by 11 bases, the J end by 2 bases, with 19 bases between. This CDR3 region has 15 residues. The CDR3 region has the DNA TGTGCCGGGGCTTCACAGGGCGGTCGCAATCAGCCCCAGCATTTT. Translating gives CAGASQGGRNQPQHF.

This clone has just one count. The chain has TRBV7-9 and TRBJ1-5; D unresolved. The germline V gene has CDR1 SEHNR and CDR2 FQNEAQ (reference sequence). This CDR3 has 18 amino acids. V shed 5 bases and J shed 2 bases, with 22 bases lying between them. The CDR3 spells CASSASGPIYLGNQPQHF. The CDR3 coding sequence is TGTGCCAGCAGCGCATCTGGACCGATTTATCTCGGCAATCAGCCCCAGCATTTT. The whole variable domain, remainder taken from reference TRBV7-9 and TRBJ1-5, is DTGVSQNPRHKITKRGQNVTFRCDPISEHNRLYWYRQTLGQGPEFLTYFQNEAQLEKSRLLSDRFSAERPKGSFSTLEIQRTEQGDSAMYLCASSASGPIYLGNQPQHFGDGTRLSIL.

The V and J genes are TRBV6-4 and TRBJ2-2; D could derive from TRBD1 or TRBD2 (6 bases each). V was pared by 2 bases and J by 1 base, with 14 bases between. The length of the CDR3 is 17 residues. Germline CDR1 and CDR2: MRHNA and SNTAGT. The CDR3 is CASSDPPGGGNTGELFF. The CDR3 DNA sequence: TGTGCCAGCAGTGACCCACCCGGAGGGGGGAACACCGGGGAGCTGTTTTTT.

V is TRBV4-3 and J is TRBJ1-5, with 8 bases aligning to TRBD1. CDR1 and CDR2 (germline): LGHNA, YSLEER. V shed 0 bases and J 7 bases; nucleotides not matched to a gene: 2. The CDR3 has 14 residues. CDR3 loop: CASSQETGVQPQHF. DNA for the CDR3: TGCGCCAGCAGCCAAGAGACAGGGGTCCAGCCCCAGCATTTT.

In its sample, this clone was seen a few times. V usage is TRBV3-1 (or the pseudogene TRBV3-2) and J usage is TRBJ2-7; 11 bases fit TRBD2. Germline V gene sequence: CDR1 LGHDT, CDR2 YNNKEL (reference sequence). The V segment lost 4 bases and the J segment 7 bases; nucleotides outside the gene matches: 9. This CDR3 is 15 amino acids long. The CDR3 bases are TGTGCCAGCAGCCTACTAGCGGGGGTAAGAGGGGAGCAGTACTTC. It codes for CASSLLAGVRGEQYF.

This clone was recorded only once. The DNA of the CDR3 is TGTGCCAGCAGCTTAGAGGGTCAGAACTACGAGCAGTACTTC. Protein: CASSLEGQNYEQYF. This chain connects TRBV11-2 to TRBJ2-7; D ambiguous. Trimming pared 0 bases from V and 3 bases from J, leaving 9 bases between. This CDR3 spans 14 amino acids. Germline V CDR1 and CDR2: SGHAT, FQNNGV.

The chain has TRBV6-6 and TRBJ2-7; possibly TRBD2 for D (6 bases). This CDR3 has 12 residues. V lost 5 bases to trimming and J lost 10 bases, with 15 bases between them. Germline loops: CDR1 MNHNY, CDR2 SVGAGI (reference sequence). This CDR3 reads CASSHGRGGQYF. Here the CDR3 DNA reads TGTGCCAGCAGTCACGGTAGGGGAGGTCAGTACTTC.

The chain's CDR3 is CASYPLGTNTGELFF. In nucleotides, the CDR3 is TGTGCCAGCTACCCCCTCGGGACTAACACCGGGGAGCTGTTTTTT. The chain recombines TRBV18 with TRBJ2-2, with a possible D match to TRBD2 (6 bases). With 7 bases removed from V and 2 bases from J, the gap between germline ends came to 14 bases. The CDR3 is 15 amino acids. Germline V lookup: CDR1 KGHSH, CDR2 LQKENI.

The rearrangement links TRBV19 to TRBJ1-3; 9 bases fit TRBD1. Germline trimming cut 6 bases from V and 1 base from J; bases unmatched to any gene: 7. The V gene's germline CDR1 is LNHDA and CDR2 SQIVND (reference sequence). The CDR3 covers 16 residues. CDR3 amino acids: CASRGDRVESGNTIYF. CDR3 coding DNA: TGTGCCAGTAGGGGGGACAGGGTAGAGTCTGGAAACACCATATATTTT. Together with reference TRBV19 and TRBJ1-3, the CDR3 gives the full variable domain: DGGITQSPKYLFRKEGQNVTLSCEQNLNHDAMYWYRQDPGQGLRLIYYSQIVNDFQKGDIAEGYSVSREKKESFPLTVTSAQKNPTAFYLCASRGDRVESGNTIYFGEGSWLTVV.

This clone was detected a few times. The chain employs TRBV28 and TRBJ2-7; a weak D match, TRBD1 (6 bases). CDR1 is MDHEN and CDR2 is SYDVKM in the germline V gene. The germline V and J ends were trimmed by 7 bases and 2 bases, with 15 bases remaining between them. CDR3 length equals 14 residues. CDR3 nucleotide sequence: TGTGCCAGCATTAGGCGGACAGAACCCTACGAGCAGTACTTC. Translated: CASIRRTEPYEQYF.

A word on this clone: This CDR3 is also generated by other DNA sequences in the sample. V and J are TRBV28 and TRBJ2-5, with D unresolved. Trimming pared 2 bases from V and 5 bases from J, leaving 3 bases between. Germline V gene sequence: CDR1 MDHEN, CDR2 SYDVKM. The CDR3 contains 11 residues. The DNA for the CDR3 is TGTGCCAGCAGTTTACGCGAGACCCAGTACTTC. It is translated as CASSLRETQYF. Combining the CDR3 with reference TRBV28 and TRBJ2-5 gives the whole variable domain DVKVTQSSRYLVKRTGEKVFLECVQDMDHENMFWYRQDPGLGLRLIYFSYDVKMKEKGDIPEGYSVSREKKERFSLILESASTNQTSMYLCASSLRETQYFGPGTRLLVL.

This clone came up a few times. This chain uses TRBV19 with TRBJ2-1; 9 bases map to TRBD2. Germline CDR1 is LNHDA and CDR2 is SQIVND (reference sequence). The length of the CDR3 is 17 residues. Germline trimming cut 3 bases from V and 7 bases from J; bases unmatched to any gene: 13. CDR3 residues: CASSIRMAGGPSNEQFF. CDR3 sequence (DNA): TGTGCCAGTAGTATCAGGATGGCGGGAGGGCCTAGTAATGAGCAGTTCTTC.

The chain is built from TRBV27 and TRBJ2-5; 7 nucleotides align to TRBD1. Germline CDR1 is MNHEY and CDR2 is SMNVEV (reference sequence). V lost 3 bases to trimming and J lost 6 bases; unmatched junction nucleotides: 7. The CDR3 consists of 14 residues. CDR3 DNA sequence: TGTGCCAGCAGTTTTAGCGACAGGGCGAAGACCCAGTACTTC. Protein product: CASSFSDRAKTQYF.

This clone was found a few times. This chain uses TRBV5-5 with TRBJ2-7; 7 nucleotides align to TRBD1. CDR3 length: 18 amino acids. CDR1 is SGHKS, CDR2 YYEKEE, per germline (reference sequence). Trimming cost V 5 bases and J 2 bases; bases outside gene matches: 19. The CDR3 nucleotides read TGTGCCAGCAGTTTTGCTAGAGGGGGCGCCGGGTTGACCTACGAGCAGTACTTC. Protein sequence: CASSFARGGAGLTYEQYF.

This clone occurred a few times. The sample has other DNA sequences that encode this CDR3 too. The V gene is TRBV18, the J gene TRBJ2-7, with D perhaps TRBD1 (5 bases). Germline V gene lookup returns CDR1 KGHSH and CDR2 LQKENI. The CDR3 has 14 residues. The V end lost 2 bases, the J end lost 1 base, and 9 bases lay between the germline ends. The CDR3 here is CASSPTAGSYEQYF. CDR3 DNA sequence: TGTGCCAGCTCACCAACGGCAGGGTCCTACGAGCAGTACTTC.

This chain joins TRBV5-4 and TRBJ2-5, with 13 bases matching TRBD2. The germline V gene encodes CDR1 SGHNT and CDR2 YYREEE (reference sequence). The CDR3 loop spans 17 amino acids. Germline trimming cut 3 bases from V and 4 bases from J; bases unmatched to any gene: 9. CDR3 coding DNA: TGTGCCAGCAGCTCACACTGGACTAGCGGGAGTGGAGAGACCCAGTACTTC. It yields the protein CASSSHWTSGSGETQYF.

The chain has TRBV9 and TRBJ1-2; 7 nucleotides match TRBD1. The junction had 4 bases not matched to a gene; V was cut back by 1 base and J by 1 base. The CDR3 covers 15 residues. Germline V gene sequence: CDR1 SGDLS, CDR2 YYNGEE. The CDR3 DNA is TGTGCCAGCAGCGTACTGGGGACAGATAACTATGGCTACACCTTC. It translates to CASSVLGTDNYGYTF.

The chain combines TRBV6-5 with TRBJ2-1; no clear D gene. Germline lookup yields CDR1 MNHEY and CDR2 SVGAGI. This CDR3 spans 13 amino acids. Trimming removed 6 bases at V and 4 bases at J, with 10 bases between. The CDR3 region has the DNA TGTGCCAGCAGGGTTGACGGATACAATGAGCAGTTCTTC. This sequence encodes CASRVDGYNEQFF.

This rearrangement joins TRBV6-5 to TRBJ1-2, with 7 nucleotides matching TRBD1. CDR1 and CDR2 from the germline V gene are MNHEY and SVGAGI. Unmatched junction bases numbered 8, after V lost 7 bases and J lost 0 bases. The CDR3 has 15 amino acids. In nucleotides, the CDR3 is TGTGCCAGCATCTCGTGGACAGGTCCTAACTATGGCTACACCTTC. As protein: CASISWTGPNYGYTF.

The rearrangement links TRBV30 to TRBJ1-4, with D uncertain. Trimming stripped 0 bases from V and 8 bases from J, with 10 bases between. The V gene's germline CDR1 is GTSNPN and CDR2 SVGIG (reference sequence). The CDR3 covers 13 residues. The CDR3 coding sequence is TGTGCCTGGAGTGTTGGGGTCGAGGAAAAACTGTTTTTT. This codes for CAWSVGVEEKLFF.

The chain joins TRBV28 to TRBJ2-1; D is undetermined. The V and J ends lost 1 base and 6 bases respectively, with 7 bases between them. The CDR3 totals 13 residues. Germline loops: CDR1 MDHEN, CDR2 SYDVKM. CDR3 bases: TGTGCCAGCAGTTTATCGGTGGGCAATGAGCAGTTCTTC. It yields the protein CASSLSVGNEQFF.

The gene calls are TRBV7-9 and TRBJ2-5; D gene ambiguous. The V end lost 5 bases, the J end lost 2 bases, and 12 bases lay between the germline ends. Germline CDR1 and CDR2: SEHNR and FQNEAQ (reference sequence). This CDR3 has 14 residues. The CDR3 nucleotides are TGTGCCAGCAGCGGAAGGACGCCACAAGAGACCCAGTACTTC. It translates to CASSGRTPQETQYF. Based on the CDR3 plus reference TRBV7-9 and TRBJ2-5, the full variable domain is DTGVSQNPRHKITKRGQNVTFRCDPISEHNRLYWYRQTLGQGPEFLTYFQNEAQLEKSRLLSDRFSAERPKGSFSTLEIQRTEQGDSAMYLCASSGRTPQETQYFGPGTRLLVL.

This clone was counted once. The chain employs TRBV15 and TRBJ2-5; D call uncertain. Germline V CDR1 and CDR2: LNHNV, YYDKDF (reference sequence). Trimming shortened V by 5 bases and J by 5 bases, and 12 bases separated the two germline ends. The CDR3 runs to 13 residues. CDR3 sequence (DNA): TGTGCCACCAGCGCCGGATCGGAGGAGACCCAGTACTTC. Its translation: CATSAGSEETQYF.

The J gene is TRBJ2-1, the V gene TRBV27; perhaps TRBD2 as D (5 bases). The CDR3 runs to 12 residues. V was pared by 8 bases and J by 6 bases, with 11 bases between. Germline V lookup: CDR1 MNHEY, CDR2 SMNVEV (reference sequence). The CDR3 bases are TGTGCCAGCGGGGAGTTGGGCAATGAGCAGTTCTTC. The encoded protein is CASGELGNEQFF.

J is TRBJ2-2 and V is TRBV6-5, with D possibly matching TRBD2 (7 bases). The V gene lost 1 base and the J gene lost 4 bases, with 13 bases spanning the gap. Germline CDR1 reads MNHEY; CDR2 reads SVGAGI. CDR3 length equals 16 residues. The chain's CDR3 is CASSYWGGRGTGELFF. The DNA of the CDR3 is TGTGCCAGCAGTTACTGGGGGGGGCGTGGCACCGGGGAGCTGTTTTTT.

In this sample, this clone turned up a few times. The chain uses TRBV6-5 and TRBJ1-5, with D possibly matching TRBD1 (5 bases). The V gene's germline CDR1 is MNHEY and CDR2 SVGAGI. V lost 7 bases and J lost 5, with 15 bases in between. This CDR3 spans 14 amino acids. As DNA, the CDR3 is TGTGCCAGCATTAAAAATTGGGGGGATCAGCCCCAGCATTTT. As protein: CASIKNWGDQPQHF.

This chain links TRBV30 with TRBJ1-2; D gene unclear. The V gene lost 3 bases and the J gene lost 4 bases, with 12 bases spanning the gap. In germline, CDR1 is GTSNPN, CDR2 SVGIG (reference sequence). The CDR3 runs 13 residues. In DNA, the CDR3 is TGTGCCTGGAGCCCCCTGGGGATCTATGGCTACACCTTC. Protein sequence: CAWSPLGIYGYTF. The entire variable domain, with the rest obtained from reference TRBV30 and TRBJ1-2, is as follows: SQTIHQWPATLVQPVGSPLSLECTVEGTSNPNLYWYRQAAGRGLQLLFYSVGIGQISSEVPQNLSASRPQDRQFILSSKKLLLSDSGFYLCAWSPLGIYGYTFGSGTRLTVV.